This T cell receptor beta chain appears in the sequencing data of a study of T cells after yellow fever vaccination. Study outcomes and limitations: The appearance of a small share of clonotypes in both CD4 and CD8 compartments was observed. The booster response re-showed most primary clones: approximately 95% CD4, 88% CD8.

A single record per CDR3 protein comes from TCRdb applying MiXCR to the 5' RACE reads. The table has under 550,000 distinct CDR3 sequences, less than 25% seen once. This clonotype was picked up a small number of times. Its target is unknown. Trimming at V came to 10 bases and at J to 4 bases, leaving 7 bases not matched to a gene. The CDR3 has 12 amino acids. The V gene's germline CDR1 is MNHEY and CDR2 SVGAGI. This clonotype was sampled from a man aged 18 to 29 who received the YFV17D yellow fever vaccine. The sequenced sample was PBMCs, obtained 20 to 25 days after the first yellow fever vaccination. This rearrangement joins TRBV6-5 to TRBJ2-7, with 7 nucleotides matching TRBD2. The CDR3 region is CATNGGGYEQYF. DNA for the CDR3: TGTGCCACCAACGGCGGGGGTTACGAGCAGTACTTC.